Listed here are 12 T cell receptor beta chains from one sample, sequenced in a study of blood T cell repertoires in COVID-19. Libraries were prepared by immunoSEQ multiplex PCR; TCRdb keeps only in-frame clonotypes and omits some of them. The sample lists around 160,000 clones; just over 85% were seen once. Input material: peripheral blood. Receptors were obtained from a man aged 55 to 70 with acute or convalescent COVID-19.

The chain is built from TRBV30 and TRBJ2-1; 8 bases match TRBD1. Germline-derived CDR1 and CDR2 are GTSNPN and SVGIG (reference sequence). CDR3 length: 11 residues. The J segment lost 12 bases and the V segment lost 5 bases, leaving 6 bases of the junction unmatched. CDR3 sequence reads: CAWRRGTGQFF. The CDR3 bases are TGTGCCTGGCGTCGAGGGACAGGGCAGTTCTTC. Variable domain in full (rest from reference TRBV30 and TRBJ2-1): SQTIHQWPATLVQPVGSPLSLECTVEGTSNPNLYWYRQAAGRGLQLLFYSVGIGQISSEVPQNLSASRPQDRQFILSSKKLLLSDSGFYLCAWRRGTGQFFGPGTRLTVL.

In nucleotides, the CDR3 is TGTGCCAGCAGCTCGACAGACAATGAGCAGTTCTTC. Encoded protein: CASSSTDNEQFF. The chain joins TRBV7-3 to TRBJ2-1; TRBD1 might be the D (5 bases). Looked up from germline, CDR1 is SGHTA and CDR2 is FQGTGA. Between the trimmed V and J ends, which lost 4 bases and 5 bases, there was a span of 6 bases. There are 12 residues in the CDR3.

The V and J genes are TRBV6-5 and TRBJ1-1; D gene uncertain. Germline V gene sequence: CDR1 MNHEY, CDR2 SVGAGI. This CDR3 region has 13 residues. Trimming removed 6 bases at V and 1 base at J, with 9 bases between. CDR3 region: CASSRAGNTEAFF. The DNA for the CDR3 is TGTGCCAGCAGCCGGGCGGGGAACACTGAAGCTTTCTTT.

The gene calls are TRBV11-1 and TRBJ2-2, with D unresolved. CDR3 length: 14 residues. Germline loops: CDR1 SGHAT, CDR2 FQDESV (reference sequence). Trimming removed 5 bases at V and 8 bases at J, with 15 bases between. The CDR3 coding sequence is TGTGCCAGCAGCCTAAGCGCTTTCGGGGGGGAGCTGTTTTTT. It codes for CASSLSAFGGELFF. The variable domain in full, with the rest retrieved from reference TRBV11-1 and TRBJ2-2, is EAEVAQSPRYKITEKSQAVAFWCDPISGHATLYWYRQILGQGPELLVQFQDESVVDDSQLPKDRFSAERLKGVDSTLKIQPAELGDSAMYLCASSLSAFGGELFFGEGSRLTVL.

This clone was picked up a small number of times. The chain couples TRBV24-1 to TRBJ1-1; D is uncertain. Trimming left V 1 base short and J 1 base short, with 3 bases between. This CDR3 is built from 13 residues. Germline V gene sequence: CDR1 KGHDR, CDR2 SFDVKD. The CDR3 region is CATSDFRNTEAFF. The CDR3, as DNA: TGTGCCACCAGTGATTTCAGGAACACTGAAGCTTTCTTT.

This chain's CDR3 is CASSRGGSYNEQFF. The CDR3 bases are TGTGCCAGCAGTAGGGGGGGCTCCTACAATGAGCAGTTCTTC. V and J are TRBV27 and TRBJ2-1; D possibly corresponds to TRBD2 (7 bases). Germline lookup yields CDR1 MNHEY and CDR2 SMNVEV (reference sequence). Trimming cost V 5 bases and J 0 bases, with 8 bases left between them. The CDR3 spans 14 residues.

The rearrangement joins TRBV15 to TRBJ1-5; D unresolved. Germline V gene sequence: CDR1 LNHNV, CDR2 YYDKDF (reference sequence). CDR3 length: 15 amino acids. V lost 1 base and J lost 1, with 8 bases in between. The CDR3 sequence is CATSRAGRSNQPQHF. CDR3 sequence (DNA): TGTGCCACCAGCAGAGCAGGTCGGAGCAATCAGCCCCAGCATTTT.

This clone was counted ten times or more. The V and J genes are TRBV3-1 (or the pseudogene TRBV3-2) and TRBJ1-2, with TRBD1 matching over 8 bases. CDR3 length: 14 residues. After removal of 3 bases from V and 4 bases from J, the junction contained 4 bases not matched to a gene. The germline gives CDR1 LGHDT, CDR2 YNNKEL (reference sequence). CDR3 amino acids: CASSHRGQVYGYTF. CDR3 in DNA: TGTGCCAGCAGCCACCGGGGACAGGTCTATGGCTACACCTTC.

The gene calls are TRBV11-2 and TRBJ2-3; maybe TRBD2 (7 bases). This CDR3 region has 16 residues. Germline V CDR1 and CDR2: SGHAT, FQNNGV. V lost 5 bases and J lost 2, with 17 bases in between. The CDR3 sequence is CASSPRGGAPTDTQYF. For the CDR3, the DNA is TGTGCCAGCAGCCCGAGGGGGGGTGCGCCCACAGATACGCAGTATTTT. Full variable domain (missing parts from reference TRBV11-2 and TRBJ2-3): EAGVAQSPRYKIIEKRQSVAFWCNPISGHATLYWYQQILGQGPKLLIQFQNNGVVDDSQLPKDRFSAERLKGVDSTLKIQPAKLEDSAVYLCASSPRGGAPTDTQYFGPGTRLTVL.

The chain carries TRBV28 and TRBJ1-5, with D perhaps matching TRBD1 (6 bases). The length of the CDR3 is 15 residues. V gave up 7 bases and J gave up 4 bases, with 17 bases separating them. The germline CDR1 and CDR2 sequences are MDHEN and SYDVKM. CDR3 sequence reads: CASNPTGSFNQPQHF. The CDR3 DNA reads as TGTGCCAGCAACCCGACAGGCTCCTTTAATCAGCCCCAGCATTTT.

V usage is TRBV18 and J usage is TRBJ2-3; 9 bases align to TRBD1. The CDR3 is 20 residues long. The junction had 18 bases not matched to a gene; V was cut back by 3 bases and J by 2 bases. Germline loops: CDR1 KGHSH, CDR2 LQKENI. The CDR3 loop reads CASSPPGQGSPDIDTDTQYF. DNA for the CDR3: TGTGCCAGCTCACCTCCGGGACAGGGCTCCCCGGACATAGACACAGATACGCAGTATTTT.

CDR3 bases: TGTGCCAGCAGCTCTAGCCCCGGGTTGGGAGGCTACACCTTC. Amino acids: CASSSSPGLGGYTF. The chain couples TRBV5-8 to TRBJ1-2, with D uncertain. This CDR3 has 14 amino acids. From germline, CDR1 is SGHTS and CDR2 YDEGEE. V was trimmed by 3 bases and J by 8 bases, leaving 17 bases between them.